The clone carrying this T cell receptor beta chain has more than one count but fewer than ten. As yet, its antigen is unknown. This specimen comes from a study of cytomegalovirus exposure and HLA in healthy donors. Across the whole study: Prior work identified roughly 120 million unique TCR beta sequences in 150 million to 200 million T cells.

General study points: In terms of immune exposure information, only CMV serostatus was available. In a later analysis, TCR beta V- and J-gene trimming showed a link to a missense DCLRE1C variant.

The PCR used 60 Vbeta and 13 Jbeta primers. Method: immunoSEQ multiplex PCR; TCRdb's copy keeps in-frame clones and lacks some. The repertoire has about 110,000 clones, approximately 79% of them found once; the top ten carry roughly 3.7%. Sequencing input: PBMCs. This receptor was taken from a man between 60 and 70 years old in good health and CMV-seronegative.

CDR3 nucleotides: TGTGCCAGCAGCTTGCAGGGAAGAAGCAGTTCACCCCTCCACTTT. It translates to CASSLQGRSSSPLHF. The V and J genes are TRBV5-4 and TRBJ1-6; a possible D gene is TRBD1 (5 bases). This CDR3 is built from 15 residues. Trimming cost V 1 base and J 9 bases, with 14 bases left between them. Germline V CDR1 and CDR2: SGHNT, YYREEE (reference sequence).